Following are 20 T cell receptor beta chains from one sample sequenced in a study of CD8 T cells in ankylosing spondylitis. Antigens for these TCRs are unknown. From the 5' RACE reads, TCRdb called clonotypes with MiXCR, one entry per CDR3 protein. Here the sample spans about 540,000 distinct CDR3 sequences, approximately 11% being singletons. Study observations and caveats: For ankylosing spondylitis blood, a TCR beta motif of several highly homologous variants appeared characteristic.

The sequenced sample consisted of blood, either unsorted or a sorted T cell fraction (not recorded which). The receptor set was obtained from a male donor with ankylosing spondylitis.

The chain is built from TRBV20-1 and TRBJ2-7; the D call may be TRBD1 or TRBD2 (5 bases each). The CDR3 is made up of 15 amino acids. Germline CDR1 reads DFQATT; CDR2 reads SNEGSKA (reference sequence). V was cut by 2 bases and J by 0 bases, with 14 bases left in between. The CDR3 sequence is CSARPLGTNSYEQYF. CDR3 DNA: TGCAGTGCTAGACCACTGGGGACCAACTCCTACGAGCAGTACTTC.

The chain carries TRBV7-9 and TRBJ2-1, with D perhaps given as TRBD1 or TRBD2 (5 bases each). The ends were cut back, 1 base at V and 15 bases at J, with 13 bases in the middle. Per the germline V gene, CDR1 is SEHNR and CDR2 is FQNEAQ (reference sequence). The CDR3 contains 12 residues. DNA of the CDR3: TGTGCCAGCAGCTTAGACGGGACGGAGTGGTTCTTC. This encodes CASSLDGTEWFF. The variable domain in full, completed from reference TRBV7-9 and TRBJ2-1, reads DTGVSQNPRHKITKRGQNVTFRCDPISEHNRLYWYRQTLGQGPEFLTYFQNEAQLEKSRLLSDRFSAERPKGSFSTLEIQRTEQGDSAMYLCASSLDGTEWFFGPGTRLTVL.

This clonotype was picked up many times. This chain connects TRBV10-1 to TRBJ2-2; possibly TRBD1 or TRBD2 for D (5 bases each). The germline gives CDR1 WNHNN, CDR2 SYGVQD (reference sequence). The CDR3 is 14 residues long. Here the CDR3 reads CATKRDPNTGELFF. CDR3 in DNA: TGCGCTACCAAGAGGGACCCGAACACCGGGGAGCTGTTTTTT.

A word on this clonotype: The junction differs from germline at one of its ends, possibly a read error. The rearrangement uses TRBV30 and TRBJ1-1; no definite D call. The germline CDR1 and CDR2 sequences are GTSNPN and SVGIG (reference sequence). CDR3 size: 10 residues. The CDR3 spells CAGSVVEAFF. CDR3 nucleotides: TGTGCCGGGAGTGTGGTAGAAGCTTTCTTT. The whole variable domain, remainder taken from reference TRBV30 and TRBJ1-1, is SQTIHQWPATLVQPVGSPLSLECTVEGTSNPNLYWYRQAAGRGLQLLFYSVGIGQISSEVPQNLSASRPQDRQFILSSKKLLLSDSGFYLCAGSVVEAFFGQGTRLTVV.

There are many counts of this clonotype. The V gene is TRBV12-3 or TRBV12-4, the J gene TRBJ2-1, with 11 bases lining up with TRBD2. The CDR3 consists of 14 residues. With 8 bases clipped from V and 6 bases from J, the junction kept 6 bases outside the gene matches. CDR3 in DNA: TGTGCCAGCGGGACTAGCGGAGTTGGCAATGAGCAGTTCTTC. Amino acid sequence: CASGTSGVGNEQFF.

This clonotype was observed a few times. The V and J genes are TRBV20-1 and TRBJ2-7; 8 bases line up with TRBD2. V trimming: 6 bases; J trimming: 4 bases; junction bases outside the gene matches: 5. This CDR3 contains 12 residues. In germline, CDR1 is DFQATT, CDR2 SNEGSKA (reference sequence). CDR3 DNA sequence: TGCAGTGCCGCTGGACTAGCATACGAGCAGTACTTC. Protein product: CSAAGLAYEQYF.

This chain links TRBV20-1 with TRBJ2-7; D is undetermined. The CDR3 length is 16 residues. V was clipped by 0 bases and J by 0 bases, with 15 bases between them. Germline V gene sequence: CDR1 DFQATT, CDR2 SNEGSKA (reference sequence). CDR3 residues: CSARDRRQATSYEQYF. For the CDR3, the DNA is TGCAGTGCTAGAGATCGCCGCCAGGCGACCTCCTACGAGCAGTACTTC.

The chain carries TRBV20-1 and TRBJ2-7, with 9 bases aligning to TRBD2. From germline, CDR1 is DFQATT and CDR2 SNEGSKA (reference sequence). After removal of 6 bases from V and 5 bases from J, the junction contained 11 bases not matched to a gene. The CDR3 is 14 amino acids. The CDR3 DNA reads TGCAGTGCCCTAAGTCCTAGCGGGATAAACGAGCAGTACGTC. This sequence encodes CSALSPSGINEQYV.

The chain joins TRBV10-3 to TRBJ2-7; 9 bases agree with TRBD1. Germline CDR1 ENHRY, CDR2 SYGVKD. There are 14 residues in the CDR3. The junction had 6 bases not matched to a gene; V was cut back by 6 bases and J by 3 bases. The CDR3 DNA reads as TGTGCCATCAGCGCCGGGACAGGGATCTACGAGCAGTACTTC. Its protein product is CAISAGTGIYEQYF.

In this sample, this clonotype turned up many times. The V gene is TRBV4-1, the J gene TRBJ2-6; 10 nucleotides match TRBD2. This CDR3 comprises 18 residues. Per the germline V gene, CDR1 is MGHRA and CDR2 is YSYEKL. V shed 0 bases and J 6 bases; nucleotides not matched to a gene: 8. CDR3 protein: CASSQEVAGGRQANVLTF. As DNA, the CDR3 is TGCGCCAGCAGCCAAGAAGTAGCGGGAGGCCGCCAGGCCAACGTCCTGACTTTC.

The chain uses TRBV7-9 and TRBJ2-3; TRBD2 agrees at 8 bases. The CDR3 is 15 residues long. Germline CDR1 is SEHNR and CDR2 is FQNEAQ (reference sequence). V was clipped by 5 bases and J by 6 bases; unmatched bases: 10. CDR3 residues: CASSMTSVGGDTQYF. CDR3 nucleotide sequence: TGTGCCAGCAGCATGACTAGCGTGGGGGGGGATACGCAGTATTTT. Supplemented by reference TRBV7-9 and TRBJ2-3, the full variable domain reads DTGVSQNPRHKITKRGQNVTFRCDPISEHNRLYWYRQTLGQGPEFLTYFQNEAQLEKSRLLSDRFSAERPKGSFSTLEIQRTEQGDSAMYLCASSMTSVGGDTQYFGPGTRLTVL.

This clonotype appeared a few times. The CDR3 here is CATWAAGISHEQYF. In DNA, the CDR3 is TGTGCCACTTGGGCAGCGGGAATTTCTCACGAGCAGTACTTC. This chain uses TRBV10-3 with TRBJ2-7, with 7 positions matching TRBD2. Germline V gives CDR1 ENHRY, CDR2 SYGVKD. J gave up 5 bases and V 10 bases, and 14 bases lay outside the gene matches. The CDR3 contains 14 residues.

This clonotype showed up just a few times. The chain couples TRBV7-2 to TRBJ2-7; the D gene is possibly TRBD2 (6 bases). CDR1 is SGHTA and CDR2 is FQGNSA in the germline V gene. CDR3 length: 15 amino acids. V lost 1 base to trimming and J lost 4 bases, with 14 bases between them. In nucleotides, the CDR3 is TGTGCCAGCAGCTTAGACACCGGGACTGGATACGAGCAGTACTTC. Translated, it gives CASSLDTGTGYEQYF.

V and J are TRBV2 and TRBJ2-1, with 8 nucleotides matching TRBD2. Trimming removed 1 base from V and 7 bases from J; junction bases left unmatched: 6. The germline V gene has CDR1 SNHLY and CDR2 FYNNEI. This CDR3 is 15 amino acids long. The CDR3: CASSEVAGKLNEQFF. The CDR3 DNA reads TGTGCCAGCAGTGAAGTAGCGGGAAAGTTAAATGAGCAGTTCTTC.

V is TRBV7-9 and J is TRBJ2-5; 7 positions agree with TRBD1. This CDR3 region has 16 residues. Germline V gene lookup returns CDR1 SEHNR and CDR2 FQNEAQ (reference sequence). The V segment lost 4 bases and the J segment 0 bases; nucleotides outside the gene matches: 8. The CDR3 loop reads CASSSKDRTYQETQYF. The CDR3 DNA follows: TGTGCCAGCAGCTCAAAGGACAGGACGTACCAAGAGACCCAGTACTTC.

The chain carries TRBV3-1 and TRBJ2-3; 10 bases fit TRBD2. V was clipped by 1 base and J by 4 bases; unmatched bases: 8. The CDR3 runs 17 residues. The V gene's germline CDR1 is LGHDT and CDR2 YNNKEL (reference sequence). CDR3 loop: CASSQAPGAGGPDTQYF. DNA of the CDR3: TGTGCCAGCAGCCAAGCCCCCGGAGCGGGAGGGCCAGATACGCAGTATTTT.

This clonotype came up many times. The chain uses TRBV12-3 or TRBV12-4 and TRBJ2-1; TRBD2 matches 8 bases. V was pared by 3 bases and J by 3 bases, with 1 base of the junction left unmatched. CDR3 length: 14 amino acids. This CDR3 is CASSFSGSYNEQFF. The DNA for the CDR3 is TGTGCCAGCAGTTTCAGCGGGAGCTACAATGAGCAGTTCTTC.

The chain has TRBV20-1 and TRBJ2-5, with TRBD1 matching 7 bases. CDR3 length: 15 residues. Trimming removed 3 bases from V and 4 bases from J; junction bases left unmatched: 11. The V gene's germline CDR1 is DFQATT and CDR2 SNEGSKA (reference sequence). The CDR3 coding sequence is TGCAGTGCTAGGATTCAGACAGGGATGGTAGAGACCCAGTACTTC. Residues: CSARIQTGMVETQYF.

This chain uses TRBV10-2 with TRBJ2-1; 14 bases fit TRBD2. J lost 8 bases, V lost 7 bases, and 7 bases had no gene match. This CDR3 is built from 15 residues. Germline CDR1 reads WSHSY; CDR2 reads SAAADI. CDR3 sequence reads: CASTMGLAGVYEQFF. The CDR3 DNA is TGCGCCAGCACTATGGGACTAGCGGGAGTCTATGAGCAGTTCTTC.

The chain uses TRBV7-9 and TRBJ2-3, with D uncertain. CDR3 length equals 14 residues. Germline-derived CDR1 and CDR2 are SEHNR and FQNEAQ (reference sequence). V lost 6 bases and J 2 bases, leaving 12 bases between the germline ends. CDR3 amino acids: CASRERVITDTQYF. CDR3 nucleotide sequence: TGTGCCAGCAGGGAGCGAGTCATCACAGATACGCAGTATTTT.